Each of the 27 T cell receptor beta chains below was sequenced from the same sample in a study of STAT5B mutations in CD4+ large granular lymphocyte leukemia. This table comes from immunoSEQ multiplex PCR, and its TCRdb copy is limited to in-frame clones, with some not included. The repertoire has more than 30,000 clones, roughly 84% of them found once; the top ten carry under 2.5%. Sample: CD4+ T cells from blood buffy coats. The receptor set was obtained from a human donor in good health.

The V and J genes are TRBV7-2 and TRBJ2-3, with TRBD1 identical over 10 bases. Germline V gene data show CDR1 as SGHTA and CDR2 as FQGNSA. CDR3 length: 15 amino acids. The ends lost 5 bases at V and 5 bases at J; junction bases unmatched: 7. The CDR3 reads CASSAPDRGVDTQYF. The CDR3 DNA reads as TGTGCCAGCAGCGCCCCGGACAGGGGGGTAGATACGCAGTATTTT.

The chain combines TRBV5-8 with TRBJ1-5; 10 bases agree with TRBD1. Losses at the gene ends were 2 bases for V and 7 bases for J; bases not matched to a gene: 6. The CDR3 covers 15 residues. CDR1 SGHTS and CDR2 YDEGEE come from the germline V gene. DNA of the CDR3: TGTGCCAGCAGCTTCGGACAGGGGGAGAGCCAGCCCCAGCATTTT. It translates to CASSFGQGESQPQHF.

V and J are TRBV11-3 and TRBJ2-1; 10 bases match TRBD2. V dropped 2 bases and J dropped 5; count of bases not matched to a gene: 3. The CDR3 covers 15 residues. CDR1 and CDR2 (germline): SGHNT, YENEEA. This chain's CDR3 is CASSLSGGGNNEQFF. The DNA of the CDR3 is TGTGCCAGCAGCTTAAGCGGGGGGGGGAACAATGAGCAGTTCTTC.

The genes are TRBV7-9 and TRBJ2-7; the match to TRBD1 covers 8 bases. Germline CDR1 SEHNR, CDR2 FQNEAQ (reference sequence). The CDR3 is 16 amino acids. V lost 2 bases to trimming and J lost 7 bases; unmatched junction nucleotides: 13. The CDR3, as DNA: TGTGCCAGCAGCTTACCGCGGGACAGGCGGACTGAGGAGCAGTACTTC. Residues: CASSLPRDRRTEEQYF.

This clone was counted a single time. The chain joins TRBV2 to TRBJ2-3; 12 positions agree with TRBD2. V was pared by 4 bases and J by 0 bases, with 5 bases of the junction left unmatched. CDR3 length equals 17 residues. The germline V gene encodes CDR1 SNHLY and CDR2 FYNNEI. The CDR3 reads CASSGASGRVSTDTQYF. CDR3 sequence (DNA): TGTGCCAGCAGTGGGGCTAGCGGGAGGGTTAGCACAGATACGCAGTATTTT.

This chain links TRBV19 with TRBJ1-1; tentatively, D is TRBD1 (5 bases). CDR1 LNHDA and CDR2 SQIVND come from the germline V gene (reference sequence). The CDR3 contains 14 residues. Deletions cut 3 bases from V and 1 base from J, with 9 bases between. CDR3 amino acids: CASSISGTNTEAFF. CDR3 sequence (DNA): TGTGCCAGTAGTATTTCGGGGACGAACACTGAAGCTTTCTTT.

The chain uses TRBV6-6 and TRBJ2-1; 9 bases match TRBD1. Looked up from germline, CDR1 is MNHNY and CDR2 is SVGAGI (reference sequence). Unmatched junction bases numbered 7, after V lost 5 bases and J lost 5 bases. The CDR3 sequence is 15 residues long. The CDR3 spells CASSADRGEHNEQFF. The CDR3 DNA follows: TGTGCCAGCAGTGCGGACAGGGGAGAACACAATGAGCAGTTCTTC.

This clone showed up just once. The chain is built from TRBV4-2 and TRBJ2-2; D unclear. The CDR3 loop spans 15 amino acids. The V end was cut by 6 bases, the J end by 5 bases, with 16 bases between. Germline V lookup: CDR1 LGHNA, CDR2 YNFKEQ. CDR3 amino acids: CASSRKPMGTGELFF. In DNA, the CDR3 is TGTGCCAGCAGTCGCAAGCCCATGGGGACCGGGGAGCTGTTTTTT.

The chain joins TRBV4-1 to TRBJ2-5, with 12 bases lining up with TRBD2. V was clipped by 3 bases and J by 9 bases; unmatched bases: 8. The CDR3 is made up of 15 amino acids. Germline V gene sequence: CDR1 MGHRA, CDR2 YSYEKL. The CDR3 bases are TGCGCCAGCAGCCAGTGGACTAGCGGGGTTAAGGCCCAGTACTTC. The encoded protein is CASSQWTSGVKAQYF.

In this sample, this clone turned up a few times. In nucleotides, the CDR3 is TGTGCCATCAGTGCGGCAGGTGGTAGCAATCAGCCCCAGCATTTT. It yields the protein CAISAAGGSNQPQHF. V and J are TRBV10-3 and TRBJ1-5; D is ambiguous. The V gene lost 4 bases and the J gene lost 0 bases, with 10 bases spanning the gap. Germline-derived CDR1 and CDR2 are ENHRY and SYGVKD. CDR3 length: 15 amino acids.

CDR3 nucleotides: TGTGCCAGCGGTAGACAGGTTTTTAACGAGCAGTACTTC. This gives the protein CASGRQVFNEQYF. The chain uses TRBV2 and TRBJ2-7; D is possibly TRBD1 (6 bases). Trimming cost V 8 bases and J 5 bases, with 16 bases left between them. From germline, CDR1 is SNHLY and CDR2 FYNNEI. The CDR3 contains 13 residues.

This chain connects TRBV19 to TRBJ2-1, with 13 bases that match TRBD2. Per germline, CDR1 LNHDA and CDR2 SQIVND (reference sequence). The CDR3 spans 17 residues. V gave up 6 bases and J gave up 2 bases; unmatched junction bases: 7. The CDR3 DNA reads TGTGCCAGTAGCCGGACTAGCGGGAGCGGGACCTACAATGAGCAGTTCTTC. Amino acid sequence: CASSRTSGSGTYNEQFF.

The chain carries TRBV29-1 and TRBJ1-5; D unclear. This CDR3 has 13 residues. Germline lookup yields CDR1 SQVTM and CDR2 ANQGSEA. Trimming took off 6 bases at V and 3 bases at J, with 12 bases between the two ends. CDR3 loop: CSVVGGTNQPQHF. As DNA, the CDR3 is TGCAGCGTCGTCGGCGGAACCAATCAGCCCCAGCATTTT. The variable domain in full, completed from reference TRBV29-1 and TRBJ1-5, reads SAVISQKPSRDICQRGTSLTIQCQVDSQVTMMFWYRQQPGQSLTLIATANQGSEATYESGFVIDKFPISRPNLTFSTLTVSNMSPEDSSIYLCSVVGGTNQPQHFGDGTRLSIL.

CDR3 residues: CASSFGTGTGANVLTF. For the CDR3, the DNA is TGCGCCAGCAGCTTCGGAACAGGGACCGGGGCCAACGTCCTGACTTTC. This chain links TRBV5-1 with TRBJ2-6; possible D gene TRBD1, 6 bases. The CDR3 contains 16 residues. Trimming took off 2 bases at V and 4 bases at J, with 13 bases between the two ends. The germline CDR1 and CDR2 sequences are SGHRS and YFSETQ.

The chain links TRBV5-1 to TRBJ2-7; D remains ambiguous. Germline CDR1 and CDR2: SGHRS and YFSETQ. The CDR3 extends over 15 amino acids. V shed 5 bases and J shed 0 bases, with 15 bases lying between them. For the CDR3, the DNA is TGCGCCAGCAGGTCCTCCCCAAGGAGCTCCTACGAGCAGTACTTC. Amino acid sequence: CASRSSPRSSYEQYF.

The rearrangement links TRBV11-2 to TRBJ2-7; D may be TRBD1 or TRBD2 (5 bases each). The CDR3 covers 15 residues. In germline, CDR1 is SGHAT, CDR2 FQNNGV. V lost 1 base and J lost 6, with 16 bases in between. The CDR3 loop reads CASSLGEVGVGEQYF. For the CDR3, the DNA is TGTGCCAGCAGCTTAGGTGAGGTGGGGGTTGGCGAGCAGTACTTC.

This rearrangement joins TRBV11-3 to TRBJ2-1; a possible D gene is TRBD1 (6 bases). CDR1 and CDR2 (germline): SGHNT, YENEEA. Trimming pared 3 bases from V and 10 bases from J, leaving 13 bases between. This CDR3 has 13 residues. As DNA, the CDR3 is TGTGCCAGCAGCTTCCGCCTAAGGGGGGAGCAGTTCTTC. Translated, it gives CASSFRLRGEQFF.

The genes are TRBV15 and TRBJ1-2; 8 bases fit TRBD1. Per germline, CDR1 LNHNV and CDR2 YYDKDF (reference sequence). Trimming cost V 6 bases and J 1 base; bases outside gene matches: 7. This CDR3 spans 15 amino acids. The CDR3 loop is CATRGDRGRNYGYTF. In DNA form, the CDR3 reads TGTGCCACCAGGGGCGACAGGGGACGTAACTATGGCTACACCTTC.

This clone has just a few counts. The chain combines TRBV2 with TRBJ1-2, with 8 bases aligning to TRBD1. The CDR3 covers 13 residues. Germline values: CDR1 SNHLY, CDR2 FYNNEI. V dropped 6 bases and J dropped 8; count of bases not matched to a gene: 8. The CDR3 nucleotides are TGTGCCAGCAGCCTCGACAGGGGACGGGGCTACACCTTC. Amino acid sequence: CASSLDRGRGYTF.

The chain combines TRBV7-2 with TRBJ2-7; 7 nucleotides line up with TRBD1. There are 14 residues in the CDR3. Unmatched junction bases numbered 3, after V lost 2 bases and J lost 2 bases. Germline V lookup: CDR1 SGHTA, CDR2 FQGNSA. The CDR3 region is CASSLSGQAYEQYF. CDR3 DNA: TGTGCCAGCAGCTTATCTGGACAGGCCTACGAGCAGTACTTC.

The chain recombines TRBV9 with TRBJ1-3; D might be TRBD1 (5 bases). CDR3 size: 17 residues. V was cut by 4 bases and J by 1 base, with 18 bases left in between. CDR1 is SGDLS and CDR2 is YYNGEE in the germline V gene. CDR3: CASSPWTSAESGNTIYF. CDR3 bases: TGTGCCAGCAGCCCGTGGACAAGTGCAGAGTCTGGAAACACCATATATTTT.

The rearrangement joins TRBV9 to TRBJ2-1; 14 positions agree with TRBD2. With 3 bases clipped from V and 11 bases from J, the junction kept 7 bases outside the gene matches. Germline lookup yields CDR1 SGDLS and CDR2 YYNGEE. This CDR3 region has 15 residues. The CDR3 protein is CASSGGTSGGIKQFF. CDR3 sequence (DNA): TGTGCCAGCAGCGGAGGGACTAGCGGGGGTATTAAGCAGTTCTTC.

This clone was observed a handful of times. The chain employs TRBV29-1 and TRBJ2-7; 9 bases map to TRBD1. The V gene's germline CDR1 is SQVTM and CDR2 ANQGSEA. V shed 4 bases, J shed 2 bases, and the junction held 9 bases outside the gene matches. The CDR3 has 15 residues. In DNA, the CDR3 is TGCAGCGTTGGGGAGGGGTGGACAGGGGCCTACGAGCAGTACTTC. This sequence encodes CSVGEGWTGAYEQYF.

The sample holds a few counts of this clone. The V gene is TRBV5-1, the J gene TRBJ2-1, with 7 bases aligning to TRBD2. Germline CDR1 and CDR2: SGHRS and YFSETQ. J gave up 4 bases and V 0 bases, and 7 bases lay outside the gene matches. The CDR3 runs to 16 residues. CDR3 sequence reads: CASSLEEAGRYNEQFF. CDR3 DNA: TGCGCCAGCAGCTTGGAGGAAGCGGGGAGATACAATGAGCAGTTCTTC.

The CDR3: CASSPQSPYGYTF. The CDR3 DNA sequence: TGTGCCAGCAGTCCCCAGAGCCCCTATGGCTACACCTTC. The J gene is TRBJ1-2, the V gene TRBV28, with D unclear. The CDR3 runs 13 residues. Germline CDR1 MDHEN, CDR2 SYDVKM. V shed 5 bases and J shed 4 bases, with 11 bases lying between them.

Only a few counts were recorded for this clone. The V call is TRBV10-1, the J call TRBJ2-7; TRBD2 matches at 7 bases. Germline loops: CDR1 WNHNN, CDR2 SYGVQD (reference sequence). The CDR3 spans 14 residues. The V and J ends lost 3 bases and 4 bases, in that order; junction bases with no gene match: 6. DNA for the CDR3: TGCGCCAGCAGTGATGGGGGGGGAAGATACGAGCAGTACTTC. It is translated as CASSDGGGRYEQYF.

This sequence joins TRBV9 and TRBJ1-4; no clear D. Germline CDR1 SGDLS, CDR2 YYNGEE. The CDR3 is 15 residues long. Between the trimmed V and J ends, which lost 4 bases and 0 bases, there was a span of 10 bases. Here the CDR3 DNA reads TGTGCCAGCAGCCAGGATCATGCAACTAATGAAAAACTGTTTTTT. It yields the protein CASSQDHATNEKLFF.